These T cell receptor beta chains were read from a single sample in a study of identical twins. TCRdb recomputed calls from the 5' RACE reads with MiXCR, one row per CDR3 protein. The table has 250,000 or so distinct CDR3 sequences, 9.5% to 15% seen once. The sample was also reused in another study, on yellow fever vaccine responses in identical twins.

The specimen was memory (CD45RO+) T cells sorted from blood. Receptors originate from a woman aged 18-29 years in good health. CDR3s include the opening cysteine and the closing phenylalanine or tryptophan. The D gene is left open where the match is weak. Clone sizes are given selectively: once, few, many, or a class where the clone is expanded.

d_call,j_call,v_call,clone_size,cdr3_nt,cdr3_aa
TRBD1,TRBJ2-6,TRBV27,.,TGTGCCAGCAATCCCAGGGGGCTCAGCTCTGGGGCCAACGTCCTGACTTTC,CASNPRGLSSGANVLTF
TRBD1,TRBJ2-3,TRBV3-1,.,TGTGCCAGCAGCCTAATGCACAGGGGGACAGATACGCAGTATTTT,CASSLMHRGTDTQYF
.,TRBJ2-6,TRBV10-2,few,TGCGCCAGCAGTGCAAGCCCGACTGGGGCCAACGTCCTGACTTTC,CASSASPTGANVLTF
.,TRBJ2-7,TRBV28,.,TGTGCCAGCAGTTTACAGGGAGGTACCTACGAGCAGTACTTC,CASSLQGGTYEQYF
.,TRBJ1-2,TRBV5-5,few,TGTGCCAGCAGCCGTAGTCGGGACCCTTGGAGGAATGGCTACACCTTC,CASSRSRDPWRNGYTF
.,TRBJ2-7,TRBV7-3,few,TGTGCCAGCAGCTTAGATGGTGACGGCTCCTACGAGCAGTACTTC,CASSLDGDGSYEQYF
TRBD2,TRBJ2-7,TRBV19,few,TGTGCCAGTAGTATCCCGGGAGGGATCTCCTACGAGCAGTACTTC,CASSIPGGISYEQYF
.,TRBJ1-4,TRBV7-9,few,TGTGCCAGCAGCTTAGAGGTGGCAGATGAAAAACTGTTTTTT,CASSLEVADEKLFF
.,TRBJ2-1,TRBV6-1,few,TGTGCCAGCAGAGGTGGCACCGGGACTGCCATAAAAAGTGAGCAGTTCTTC,CASRGGTGTAIKSEQFF
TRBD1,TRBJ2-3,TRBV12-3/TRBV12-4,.,TGTGCCAGCAGTCCACGGGACAGGGTCGTAGATACGCAGTATTTT,CASSPRDRVVDTQYF
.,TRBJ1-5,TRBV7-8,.,TGTGCCAGCAGCTTCGGACCCAAAGATCAGCCCCAGCATTTT,CASSFGPKDQPQHF
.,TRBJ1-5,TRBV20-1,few,TGCAGTGCTAGGGACGCCTACGGGACAAGTACTATCCAGCCCCAGCATTTT,CSARDAYGTSTIQPQHF
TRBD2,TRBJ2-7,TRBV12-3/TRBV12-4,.,TGTGCCAGCAGTTTTGAAGGGACTAGCGGGAGGAGGCGCGAGCAGTACTTC,CASSFEGTSGRRREQYF
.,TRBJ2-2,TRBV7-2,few,TGTGCCAGCAGCCCGAAGGTCACCGGGGAGCTGTTTTTT,CASSPKVTGELFF
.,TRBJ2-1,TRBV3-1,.,TGTGCCAGCAGCCAAGGGGGGTGGCGGAATGAGCAGTTCTTC,CASSQGGWRNEQFF
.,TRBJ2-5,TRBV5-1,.,TGCGCCAGCAGCCTGGACTTAGAGACCCAGTACTTC,CASSLDLETQYF
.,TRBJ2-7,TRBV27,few,TGTGCCAGCAGCCCCAGTATCTCCTACGAGCAGTACTTC,CASSPSISYEQYF
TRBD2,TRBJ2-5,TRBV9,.,TGTGCCAGCAGCGTAGGACGTAGCGGGGGAGCCCAAGAGACCCAGTACTTC,CASSVGRSGGAQETQYF
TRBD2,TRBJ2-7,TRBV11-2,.,TGTGCCAGCAGCCCTGGACTAGCGAAGACCTACGAGCAGTACTTC,CASSPGLAKTYEQYF
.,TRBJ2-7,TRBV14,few,TGTGCCAGCAGCCAAGATGTACGGACTTCCCTCGAGGAGCAGTACTTC,CASSQDVRTSLEEQYF
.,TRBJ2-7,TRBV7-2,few,TGTGCCAGCAGCCCTCGGACGGGGGTCGTGTACTTC,CASSPRTGVVYF
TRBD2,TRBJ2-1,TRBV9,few,TGTGCCAGCGGCACTAGCGGGGCCTACAATGAGCAGTTCTTC,CASGTSGAYNEQFF
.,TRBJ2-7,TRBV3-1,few,TGTGCCAGCAGCACAGGGTTGGACTACGAGCAGTACTTC,CASSTGLDYEQYF
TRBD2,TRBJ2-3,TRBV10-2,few,TGCGCCAGCAGTGGACTAGCAGGAGTTATAGATACGCAGTATTTT,CASSGLAGVIDTQYF
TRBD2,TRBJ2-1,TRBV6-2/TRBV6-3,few,TGTGCCAGCCGGTATGCGGGAGGGCCAGCCAATGAGCAGTTCTTC,CASRYAGGPANEQFF
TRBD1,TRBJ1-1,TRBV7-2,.,TGTGCCAGCAGCTTAGGGGCAGGGGGCGGCACTGAAGCTTTCTTT,CASSLGAGGGTEAFF
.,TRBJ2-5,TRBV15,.,TGTGCCACCAGTCGCCTGCGGGGCGAAGAGACCCAGTACTTC,CATSRLRGEETQYF
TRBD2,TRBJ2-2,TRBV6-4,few,TGTGCCAGCAGTGAATTCGGGGGGGACACCGGGGAGCTGTTTTTT,CASSEFGGDTGELFF
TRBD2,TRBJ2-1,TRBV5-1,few,TGCGCCAGCAAAAGGACTAGCCTAGGGAATGAGCAGTTCTTC,CASKRTSLGNEQFF
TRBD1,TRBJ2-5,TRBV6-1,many,TGTGCCAGCAATCAGGGGGCACGGGAGACCCAGTACTTC,CASNQGARETQYF
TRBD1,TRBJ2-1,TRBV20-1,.,TGCAGTGCTAGACCCGGTAGGGACAGGGGGAATGAGCAGTTCTTC,CSARPGRDRGNEQFF
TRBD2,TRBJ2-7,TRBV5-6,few,TGTGCCAGCACCACACCCGGGGGAGGGTCCGACGAGCAGTACTTC,CASTTPGGGSDEQYF
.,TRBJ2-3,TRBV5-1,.,TGCGCCAGCAGGCGCGGACAGCCTAGCACAGATACGCAGTATTTT,CASRRGQPSTDTQYF
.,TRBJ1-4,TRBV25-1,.,TGTGCCAGCAGTAAGGGGACTGAAAAACTGTTTTTT,CASSKGTEKLFF
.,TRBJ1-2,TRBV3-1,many,TGTGCCAGCAGCCAGATTACAGAGAACTATGGCTACACCTTC,CASSQITENYGYTF
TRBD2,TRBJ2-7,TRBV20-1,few,TGCAGTGCTAGCGAAACGGGAGGGTACGAGCAGTACTTC,CSASETGGYEQYF
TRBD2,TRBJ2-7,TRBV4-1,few,TGCGCCAGCATGCGGGAGGGAACCGGGACAGCCAGTCTAAATGAGCAGTACTTC,CASMREGTGTASLNEQYF
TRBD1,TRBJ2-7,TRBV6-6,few,TGTGCCAGCAACCCAGGGACAGTCTACGAGCAGTACTTC,CASNPGTVYEQYF
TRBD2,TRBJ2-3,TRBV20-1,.,TGCAGTGCTAGAATATCTGGAGGGACTAGCGTACCAGATACGCAGTATTTT,CSARISGGTSVPDTQYF
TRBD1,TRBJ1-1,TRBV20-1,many,TGCAGTGCGACCGACAGGGGTAAGACGGCGGTCGGCACTGAAGCTTTCTTT,CSATDRGKTAVGTEAFF
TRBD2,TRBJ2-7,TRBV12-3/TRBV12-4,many,TGTGCCAGCAGTCCCGGGCCGGGGGGGTTCTACGAGCAGTACTTC,CASSPGPGGFYEQYF
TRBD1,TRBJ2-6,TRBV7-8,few,TGTGCCAGCAGCACAGGGGCTCCAGGGCCTGGGGCCAACGTCCTGACTTTC,CASSTGAPGPGANVLTF
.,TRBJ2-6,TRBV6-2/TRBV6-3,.,TGTGCCAGCAGTCGACAGAACTCTGGGGCCAACGTCCTGACTTTC,CASSRQNSGANVLTF
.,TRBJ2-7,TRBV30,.,TGTGCCTGGAGTGTCACAGGAACCGCTTACGAGCAGTACTTC,CAWSVTGTAYEQYF
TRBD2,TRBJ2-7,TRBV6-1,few,TGTGCCAGCAGTACCGGGACTAGCGGTTACGAGCAGTACTTC,CASSTGTSGYEQYF
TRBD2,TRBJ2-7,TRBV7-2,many,TGTGCCACTCGGGCTAGCGGGAGCTACGAGCAGTACTTC,CATRASGSYEQYF